The 10 T cell receptor beta chains given below trace back to one sample, sequenced in a study of T-cell reconstitution after alpha-beta-depleted transplantation in children. This sample's TCRbeta library carried unique molecular identifier barcodes. TCRdb called the PCR reads again in MiXCR, with one record for every CDR3 protein. This table has about 260,000 distinct CDR3 sequences, roughly 7.7% appearing once. The sample was PBMCs, mostly from graft donor cells, taken 180 days after TCRalphabeta/CD19-depleted stem cell transplant. These receptors originate from a male patient younger than 18 who had a stem cell transplant for acute lymphoblastic leukemia, so the T cells may come from the graft donor.

In its sample, this clonotype was seen many times. This chain connects TRBV7-8 to TRBJ2-3; weak D call: TRBD1 (6 bases). The CDR3 loop spans 15 amino acids. Trimming left V 5 bases short and J 0 bases short, with 12 bases between. Germline CDR1 reads SGHVS; CDR2 reads FQNEAQ. The DNA for the CDR3 is TGTGCCAGCAGCCCACGGACAGCTAGCACAGATACGCAGTATTTT. Its protein is CASSPRTASTDTQYF.

This rearrangement joins TRBV10-3 to TRBJ1-3; D gene unclear. Germline V gene lookup returns CDR1 ENHRY and CDR2 SYGVKD. V dropped 6 bases and J dropped 0 bases, with 12 bases sitting between them. This CDR3 region has 15 residues. In nucleotides, the CDR3 is TGTGCCATCAGCCGCGGGCCCTACTCTGGAAACACCATATATTTT. Protein: CAISRGPYSGNTIYF.

This clonotype was picked up many times. This sequence joins TRBV27 and TRBJ2-7; 7 bases map to TRBD2. The J segment lost 5 bases and the V segment lost 6 bases, leaving 13 bases of the junction unmatched. The CDR3 loop spans 15 amino acids. Per the germline V gene, CDR1 is MNHEY and CDR2 is SMNVEV (reference sequence). DNA for the CDR3: TGTGCCAGCAGGCAGGGACTATTCGGGTTTGACGAGCAGTACTTC. It yields the protein CASRQGLFGFDEQYF.

This clonotype was observed at least ten times. J is TRBJ2-1 and V is TRBV29-1; 10 nucleotides line up with TRBD1. Unmatched junction bases numbered 8, after V lost 1 base and J lost 8 bases. The CDR3 runs 15 residues. CDR1 is SQVTM, CDR2 ANQGSEA, per germline. The CDR3 DNA follows: TGCAGCGTTGAAGTGACAGGGGGCTCCGCGGATGAGCAGTTCTTC. Protein: CSVEVTGGSADEQFF.

There are many counts of this clonotype. The chain employs TRBV12-3 or TRBV12-4 and TRBJ2-7; 10 bases agree with TRBD1. V was pared by 2 bases and J by 2 bases, with 3 bases of the junction left unmatched. This CDR3 has 15 residues. The DNA for the CDR3 is TGTGCCAGCAGTTTAAGGGGGACAGGGGCCTACGAGCAGTACTTC. Amino acids: CASSLRGTGAYEQYF.

This clonotype was seen repeatedly, ten times or more. This rearrangement joins TRBV28 to TRBJ1-5; D call uncertain. The CDR3 runs 11 residues. V lost 5 bases and J 12 bases, leaving 11 bases between the germline ends. Germline values: CDR1 MDHEN, CDR2 SYDVKM. The CDR3 nucleotides read TGTGCCAGCAGTCGGAGGGCCATCCAGCATTTT. Amino acids: CASSRRAIQHF.

The rearrangement joins TRBV5-4 to TRBJ2-3; D gene uncertain. Germline V gene sequence: CDR1 SGHNT, CDR2 YYREEE (reference sequence). This CDR3 has 13 amino acids. V was clipped by 0 bases and J by 6 bases, with 8 bases between them. CDR3 protein: CASSLGREDTQYF. The DNA for the CDR3 is TGTGCCAGCAGCTTGGGACGTGAGGATACGCAGTATTTT. Full variable domain (remainder filled in from reference TRBV5-4 and TRBJ2-3): ETGVTQSPTHLIKTRGQQVTLRCSSQSGHNTVSWYQQALGQGPQFIFQYYREEENGRGNFPPRFSGLQFPNYSSELNVNALELDDSALYLCASSLGREDTQYFGPGTRLTVL.

This clonotype came up many times. The chain joins TRBV7-8 to TRBJ1-1, with D unresolved. This CDR3 region has 13 residues. The germline gives CDR1 SGHVS, CDR2 FQNEAQ. V was cut by 1 base and J by 4 bases, with 7 bases left in between. This CDR3 is CASSLERVTEAFF. CDR3 DNA: TGTGCCAGCAGCTTAGAAAGGGTCACTGAAGCTTTCTTT.

This clonotype was observed at least ten times. The chain recombines TRBV19 with TRBJ2-2; D perhaps matches TRBD2 (6 bases). V lost 6 bases, J lost 0 bases, and 14 bases lay in between. The CDR3 runs 16 residues. Germline V gives CDR1 LNHDA, CDR2 SQIVND (reference sequence). The CDR3 DNA sequence: TGTGCCAGTAGGTGGGGAGGCAGGCCGAACACCGGGGAGCTGTTTTTT. It is translated as CASRWGGRPNTGELFF.

CDR3 in DNA: TGTGCCAGTAGGGCACAGGGGGCCTCCCTTAGCAATCAGCCCCAGCATTTT. Protein: CASRAQGASLSNQPQHF. The genes are TRBV19 and TRBJ1-5, with 9 bases matching TRBD1. The CDR3 consists of 17 residues. CDR1 is LNHDA, CDR2 SQIVND, per germline (reference sequence). V dropped 6 bases and J dropped 0; count of bases not matched to a gene: 9.